This T cell receptor (beta chain) was sequenced in a study of neurological immune-mediated disorders. This clonotype showed up many times. The CDR3 runs 14 residues. With 6 bases removed from V and 5 bases from J, the gap between germline ends came to 14 bases. One entry per CDR3 protein, called by TCRdb with MiXCR from the 5' RACE reads. The table includes over 11,000 distinct CDR3 sequences, 8.5% to 12% detected once. J is TRBJ2-1 and V is TRBV12-3 or TRBV12-4; D possibly corresponds to TRBD2 (6 bases). This sequence originates from a woman aged 40 to 55 in good health. The sequenced sample consisted of PBMCs. The CDR3 nucleotides read TGTGCCAGCAGACGGGGGAGCGGAAACAATGAGCAGTTCTTC. It codes for CASRRGSGNNEQFF.